The clone carrying this TCR beta chain appeared a single time. The sample belongs to a study of T cell changes during pregnancy in multiple sclerosis. Clones were read by immunoSEQ multiplex PCR, and TCRdb kept only the in-frame ones, dropping some. This table has about 110,000 clones, just under 95% appearing once. Trimming removed 2 bases from V and 3 bases from J; junction bases left unmatched: 6. CDR3 length: 15 amino acids. Germline V gene data show CDR1 as MGHRA and CDR2 as YSYEKL. The chain is built from TRBV4-1 and TRBJ1-2, with 7 nucleotides matching TRBD1. This specimen consisted of peripheral blood, obtained after pregnancy. The sequence was obtained from a female donor with multiple sclerosis, enrolled in a pregnancy study. The CDR3 here is CASSQFDRDDYGYTF. Written as DNA, the CDR3 is TGCGCCAGCAGCCAATTTGACAGGGACGACTATGGCTACACCTTC.